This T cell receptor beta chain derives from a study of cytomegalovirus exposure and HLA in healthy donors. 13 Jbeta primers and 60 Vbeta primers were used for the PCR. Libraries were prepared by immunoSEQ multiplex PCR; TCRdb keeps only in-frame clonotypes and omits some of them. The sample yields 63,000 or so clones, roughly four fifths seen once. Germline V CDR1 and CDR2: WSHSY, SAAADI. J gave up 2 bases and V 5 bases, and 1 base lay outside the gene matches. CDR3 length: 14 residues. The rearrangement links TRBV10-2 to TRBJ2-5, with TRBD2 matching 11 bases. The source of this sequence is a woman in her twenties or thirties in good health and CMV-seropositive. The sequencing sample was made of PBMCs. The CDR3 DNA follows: TGCGCCAGCAGTACTAGCGGGAGTCAAGAGACCCAGTACTTC. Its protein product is CASSTSGSQETQYF.